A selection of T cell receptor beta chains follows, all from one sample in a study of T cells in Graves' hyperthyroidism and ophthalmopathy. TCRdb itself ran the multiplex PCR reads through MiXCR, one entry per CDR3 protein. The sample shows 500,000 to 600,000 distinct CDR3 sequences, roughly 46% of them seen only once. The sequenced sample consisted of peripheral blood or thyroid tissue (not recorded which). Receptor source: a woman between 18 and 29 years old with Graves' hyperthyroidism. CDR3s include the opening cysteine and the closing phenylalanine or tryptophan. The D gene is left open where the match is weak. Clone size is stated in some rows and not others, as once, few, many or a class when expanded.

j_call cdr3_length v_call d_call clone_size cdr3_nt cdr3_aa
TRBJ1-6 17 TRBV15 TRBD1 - TGTGCCACCAGCCCCCGGAGGACCGGGACAGGGCGGTCACCCCTCCACTTT CATSPRRTGTGRSPLHF
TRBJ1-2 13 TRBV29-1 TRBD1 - TGCAGCGTAGAAGGGACAGGGCGTTATGGCTACACCTTC CSVEGTGRYGYTF
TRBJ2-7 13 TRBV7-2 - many TGTGCCAGCAGCTTGGCCTCCTTCTACGAGCAGTACTTC CASSLASFYEQYF
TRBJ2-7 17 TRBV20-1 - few TGCAGTGCTAGAGGTTTAGTGAGTGGAAGGATTTCAGACGAGCAGTACTTC CSARGLVSGRISDEQYF
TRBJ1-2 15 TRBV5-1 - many TGCGCCAGCAGCTTCCTAGGGAAACCTAACTATGGCTACACCTTC CASSFLGKPNYGYTF
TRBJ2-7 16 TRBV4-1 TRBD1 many TGCGCCAGCAGCCAAGATTTTCGACAGGGAAGCTACGAGCAGTACTTC CASSQDFRQGSYEQYF
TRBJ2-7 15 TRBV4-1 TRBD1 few TGCGCCAGCAGCGTACACAGGGGAAAAAGCTACGAGCAGTACTTC CASSVHRGKSYEQYF
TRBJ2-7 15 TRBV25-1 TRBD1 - TGTGCCAGCAGTGACCACAGGACAGGGGGCCACGAGCAGTACTTC CASSDHRTGGHEQYF
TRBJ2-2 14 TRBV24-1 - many TGTGCCACCAGTGGGTGGGAGTACACCGGGGAGCTGTTTTTT CATSGWEYTGELFF
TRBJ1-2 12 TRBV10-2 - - TGCGCCAGCAGTGAGCAGGGGTATGGCTACACCTTC CASSEQGYGYTF
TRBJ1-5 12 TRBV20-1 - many TGCAGTGCCGCCCAGACACATCAGCCCCAGCATTTT CSAAQTHQPQHF
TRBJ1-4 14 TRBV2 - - TGTGCCAGCAGTGAAACAGGGTCTAATGAGAAACTGTTTTTT CASSETGSNEKLFF
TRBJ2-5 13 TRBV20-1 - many TGCAGTGCTTCACGGGGGAGCGGGGAGACCCAGTACTTC CSASRGSGETQYF
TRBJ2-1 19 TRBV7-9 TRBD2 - TGTGCCAGCAGCTTAACGGGACTAGCGGGAGATTTTTATAGGAATGAGCAGTTCTTC CASSLTGLAGDFYRNEQFF
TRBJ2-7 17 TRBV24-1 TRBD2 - TGTGCCACCAGGCTTCCGGGACTAGCGGGAACTTTCTACGAGCAGTACTTC CATRLPGLAGTFYEQYF
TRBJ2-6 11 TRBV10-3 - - TGTGCCATCGCCGGGGACAACGTCCTGACTTTC CAIAGDNVLTF
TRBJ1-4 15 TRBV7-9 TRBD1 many TGTGCCAGCAGCTCCCACCAGGGGGTGGCTGAAAAACTGTTTTTT CASSSHQGVAEKLFF
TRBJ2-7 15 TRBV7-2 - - TGTGCCAGCAGCTCGAGCGACAAGTTCCCCTACGAGCAGTACTTC CASSSSDKFPYEQYF